The rows below give T cell receptor beta chains drawn from one sample of a study of early T cells in non-severe SARS-CoV-2 infection. TCRdb reprocessed the 5' RACE reads via MiXCR and lists one record per CDR3 protein. The data show over 70,000 distinct CDR3 sequences, with about 14% seen just once and about 4% held by the top ten. This sample comprised whole blood, obtained at baseline. The receptors were sampled from an adult who was a healthcare worker with PCR-confirmed SARS-CoV-2 infection or an uninfected control (not recorded which). Both conserved end residues are part of each CDR3. Each record gives: clone size, J gene, V gene, D gene, CDR3 DNA, CDR3 protein. The D gene is left open where the match is weak. Clone size is not always given. Where it is, it says once, few, many or a class for expanded clones.

NA TRBJ1-6 TRBV6-8 NA TGTGCCAGCAGTTACGCCTCACCCCTCCACTTT CASSYASPLHF
NA TRBJ2-3 TRBV28 NA TGTGCCAGCATGGACAGCACAGATACGCAGTATTTT CASMDSTDTQYF
NA TRBJ2-3 TRBV20-1 TRBD2 TGCAGTGTCACCCCCAGCGGGAGGGCCGGCACGCAGTATTTT CSVTPSGRAGTQYF
few TRBJ2-7 TRBV7-3 TRBD2 TGTGCCAGCAGCTTAGGAGGTCTAGCGGGAGTCGAGCAGTACTTC CASSLGGLAGVEQYF
few TRBJ1-2 TRBV28 TRBD1 TGTGCCAGCAGTTTACCCGACAGGGCCTATGGCTACACCTTC CASSLPDRAYGYTF
few TRBJ2-2 TRBV18 TRBD1 TGTGCCAGCTCACGGACAGGGGGAACCGGGGAGCTGTTTTTT CASSRTGGTGELFF
few TRBJ2-1 TRBV4-2 TRBD2 TGTGCCAGCAGCCATGAGACTAGCGGTTCCTACAATGAGCAGTTCTTC CASSHETSGSYNEQFF
few TRBJ2-5 TRBV29-1 NA TGCAGCGTTGCCCCGGGACAAGTTAGAGAGACCCAGTACTTC CSVAPGQVRETQYF
few TRBJ1-2 TRBV6-5 TRBD1 TGTGCCAGCAGTACGATCTCCGGGACAGGCCTCTATGGCTACACCTTC CASSTISGTGLYGYTF
NA TRBJ2-1 TRBV5-4 NA TGTGCCAGCAGCCAGATGGGGAATGAGCAGTTCTTC CASSQMGNEQFF
few TRBJ1-2 TRBV29-1 TRBD1 TGCAGCGTTTTGGACCGGGACAGGGGCCGCTATGGCTACACCTTC CSVLDRDRGRYGYTF
NA TRBJ1-3 TRBV20-1 NA TGCAGTGCTAGAGATCCGGGCAGTCTCTCTGGAAACACCATATATTTT CSARDPGSLSGNTIYF
many TRBJ2-1 TRBV5-4 NA TGTGCCGAGGGGGGGAGCTCCAATGAGCAGTTCTTC CAEGGSSNEQFF
few TRBJ1-1 TRBV18 TRBD1 TGTGCCAGCTCACCAGGGACAGGGTACACTGAAGCTTTCTTT CASSPGTGYTEAFF
few TRBJ2-2 TRBV2 NA TGTGCCAGCAGTTATTTCCAGCCTGCCCCGACCGGGGAGCTGTTTTTT CASSYFQPAPTGELFF
NA TRBJ2-3 TRBV10-1 NA TGCGCCAGCAGTGTTCGAGGGACTAGCACAGATACGCAGTATTTT CASSVRGTSTDTQYF
many TRBJ2-7 TRBV20-1 TRBD1 TGCAGTGCTAGAGCTCCGACAGGGGAAGACTACGAGCAGTACTTC CSARAPTGEDYEQYF
few TRBJ2-1 TRBV11-2 TRBD2 TGTGCCAGCAGCTCCTACGCCTCAAGAGCGGGAAGGCACAATGAGCAGTTCTTC CASSSYASRAGRHNEQFF
few TRBJ1-6 TRBV20-1 NA TGCAGTGCTAGAGATAGGGGAGGGCAGTCACCCCTCCACTTT CSARDRGGQSPLHF
many TRBJ2-5 TRBV4-1 TRBD2 TGCGCCAGCAGTCCTAAGCGGCTCCTAGCGGACCAAGAGACCCAGTACTTC CASSPKRLLADQETQYF
few TRBJ2-1 TRBV3-1 TRBD2 TGTGCCAGCAGCCAAGATCGGACTAGCGGAAACAATGAGCAGTTCTTC CASSQDRTSGNNEQFF
few TRBJ1-1 TRBV20-1 NA TGCAGTGCTAGAGCTAGGCTGGGAGCTTTCTTT CSARARLGAFF
few TRBJ2-7 TRBV3-1 TRBD1 TGTGCCAGCAGCCCCGATCCGGGGACAGGGACCCACGAGCAGTACTTC CASSPDPGTGTHEQYF
few TRBJ1-1 TRBV7-8 NA TGTGCCAGCACCCATTCAGGTGACTCGAACACTGAAGCTTTCTTT CASTHSGDSNTEAFF
few TRBJ2-7 TRBV7-6 NA TGTGCCAGCAGCTTAGCGGCGGCCGACTCCTACGAGCAGTACTTC CASSLAAADSYEQYF
NA TRBJ2-7 TRBV7-9 NA TGTGCCAGCAGCTTAGATGCCCTGGGGGGTAACTACGAGCAGTACTTC CASSLDALGGNYEQYF
many TRBJ2-4 TRBV7-9 NA TGTGCCAGCAGCTCATCTGGGAACATTCAGTACTTC CASSSSGNIQYF
many TRBJ1-4 TRBV7-9 TRBD1 TGTGCCAGCAGCTCGGGACAGGGGAATGAAAAACTGTTTTTT CASSSGQGNEKLFF
NA TRBJ2-2 TRBV18 TRBD1 TGTGCCAGCTCGAGAGGACAGGGGAACGGGGAGCTGTTTTTT CASSRGQGNGELFF
few TRBJ1-2 TRBV29-1 NA TGCAGCGTTGAAGACTACCATGGCTACACCTTC CSVEDYHGYTF
few TRBJ2-7 TRBV27 NA TGTGCCAGCAGTTCGCACCTCCGGAAGGAGCAGTACTTC CASSSHLRKEQYF
few TRBJ1-1 TRBV10-2 NA TGCGCCAGCAGTGTAGGGTTGAACACTGAAGCTTTCTTT CASSVGLNTEAFF
NA TRBJ2-2 TRBV30 TRBD2 TGTGCCTGGACCACGGGTGGTAGCGGGATCACCGGGGAGCTGTTTTTT CAWTTGGSGITGELFF
NA TRBJ2-7 TRBV9 NA TGTGCCAGCAGCCCCCTAACCGGGATTGGGTACGAGCAGTACTTC CASSPLTGIGYEQYF
many TRBJ2-1 TRBV11-2 NA TGTGCCAGCAGCTCTGGCCACGGGTCCTACAATGAGCAGTTCTTC CASSSGHGSYNEQFF
many TRBJ2-1 TRBV19 TRBD1 TGTGCCAGTAGTATTCCCCCCTCGGACAGGGGACAAATCGAGCAGTTCTTC CASSIPPSDRGQIEQFF
NA TRBJ2-3 TRBV29-1 NA TGCAGCCACCGACCAGGGAGCCCAGATACGCAGTATTTT CSHRPGSPDTQYF
few TRBJ2-3 TRBV11-3 NA TGTGCCAGCAGCTTAGGCGGAGGTACTAGCACAGATACGCAGTATTTT CASSLGGGTSTDTQYF
few TRBJ2-3 TRBV30 NA TGTGCCTGGAGTGTATTCGGGGGCCTCACAGATACGCAGTATTTT CAWSVFGGLTDTQYF
few TRBJ2-2 TRBV28 NA TGTGCCAGCGGACTAAGCGGAAACACCGGGGAGCTGTTTTTT CASGLSGNTGELFF
many TRBJ1-1 TRBV19 NA TGTGCCAGTAGCGGAAACAGCGGGGCGGTAGAAGCTTTCTTT CASSGNSGAVEAFF
NA TRBJ2-1 TRBV10-1 TRBD2 TGCGCCAGCAGTGAGGGCGGGAGCAACAATGAGCAGTTCTTC CASSEGGSNNEQFF
NA TRBJ2-1 TRBV5-1 TRBD2 TGCGCCAGCAGCTTGGTCCTGGTCGGGGGGAATGAGCAGTTCTTC CASSLVLVGGNEQFF
many TRBJ2-7 TRBV28 TRBD1 TGTGCCAGCAGTTTATGGCAGGGGGCGCAGAGCGAGCAGTACTTC CASSLWQGAQSEQYF
NA TRBJ2-1 TRBV19 TRBD2 TGTGCCAGTAGTATAGTCGGGGGGTACAATGAGCAGTTCTTC CASSIVGGYNEQFF
few TRBJ2-7 TRBV6-1 TRBD2 TGTGCCAGCAGTTTGACTAGCCGCTCCTACGAGCAGTACTTC CASSLTSRSYEQYF
many TRBJ2-4 TRBV29-1 NA TGCAGCGTTGCGGTGGGACAACTGGGCTACTTC CSVAVGQLGYF
many TRBJ1-5 TRBV6-1 NA TGTGCCAGTGCAACGGATGGCAATCAGCCCCAGCATTTT CASATDGNQPQHF
NA TRBJ2-7 TRBV27 NA TGTGCCAGCAGTTACACAGGAGTCGAGCAGTACTTC CASSYTGVEQYF
NA TRBJ2-3 TRBV11-2 TRBD2 TGTGCCAGCAGCCATACTAGCGGGACAATTCCAGATACGCAGTATTTT CASSHTSGTIPDTQYF
NA TRBJ1-1 TRBV20-1 NA TGCAGTGCAGCAGCAGGGACGGGCACTGAAGCTTTCTTT CSAAAGTGTEAFF
NA TRBJ2-1 TRBV7-8 TRBD2 TGTGCCGACGGACTAGCGGGAGTGGGTGAGCAGTTCTTC CADGLAGVGEQFF